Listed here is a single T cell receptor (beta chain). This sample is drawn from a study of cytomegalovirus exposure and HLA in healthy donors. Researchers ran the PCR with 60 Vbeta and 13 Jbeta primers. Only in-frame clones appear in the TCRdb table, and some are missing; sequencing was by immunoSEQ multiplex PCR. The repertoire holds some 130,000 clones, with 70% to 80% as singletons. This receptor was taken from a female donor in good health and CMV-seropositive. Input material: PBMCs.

CDR3 residues: CASSPTGDLYGYTF. In nucleotides, the CDR3 is TGTGCCAGCTCACCGACAGGGGACCTCTATGGCTACACCTTC. The V gene is TRBV18, the J gene TRBJ1-2; 8 bases fit TRBD1. The CDR3 consists of 14 residues. The germline V gene has CDR1 KGHSH and CDR2 LQKENI. Losses at the gene ends were 3 bases for V and 4 bases for J; bases not matched to a gene: 4.